This record covers a single TCR beta chain. These data come from a study of blood T cell repertoires in COVID-19. V gave up 2 bases and J gave up 3 bases; unmatched junction bases: 2. CDR1 and CDR2 from the germline V gene are SNHLY and FYNNEI. This CDR3 comprises 15 residues. Method: immunoSEQ multiplex PCR; TCRdb's copy keeps in-frame clones and lacks some. This sample yields some 58,000 clones, of which around 83% are seen a single time; about a tenth belongs to the top ten. Sequencing was performed on peripheral blood. This chain uses TRBV2 with TRBJ2-1; TRBD1 agrees at 9 bases. This sequence originates from a man aged 45-65 years with COVID-19, enrolled during active disease. The CDR3 coding sequence is TGTGCCAGCAGTGAACTGGACAGGGGCTACAATGAGCAGTTCTTC. This gives the protein CASSELDRGYNEQFF. Together with reference TRBV2 and TRBJ2-1, the CDR3 gives the full variable domain: EPEVTQTPSHQVTQMGQEVILRCVPISNHLYFYWYRQILGQKVEFLVSFYNNEISEKSEIFDDQFSVERPDGSNFTLKIRSTKLEDSAMYFCASSELDRGYNEQFFGPGTRLTVL.